This T cell receptor (beta chain) originates from a study of T-cell memory formation after mild COVID-19. Across the study: Each donor largely had its own TCR clusters. Study conclusions and caveats: Later expanders leaned toward CD4+, whereas clones contracting from day 15 to 85 were balanced CD4/CD8. CD8+ contracting clones occupied EMRA, while CD4+ ones occupied mainly CM and EM.

TCRdb called the 5' RACE reads again in MiXCR, with one record for every CDR3 protein. The data contain around 430,000 distinct CDR3 sequences, approximately 15% of them seen just once; the ten biggest clones take up 20% to 25%. Comment on this clonotype: Its matching antigen is unknown.

Unmatched junction bases numbered 3, after V lost 10 bases and J lost 1 base. The CDR3 loop spans 12 amino acids. The germline V gene encodes CDR1 ENHRY and CDR2 SYGVKD. The chain has TRBV10-3 and TRBJ1-1, with 7 bases aligning to TRBD1. The material sequenced was PBMCs or a T cell subset sorted from them (not recorded which). The sequence was obtained from a man between 18 and 29 years old who had mild COVID-19 (a few samples of this study predate the infection). Cell type and time point are not known. As DNA, the CDR3 is TGTGCCACCCGACAGGGGAACACTGAAGCTTTCTTT. It encodes CATRQGNTEAFF.